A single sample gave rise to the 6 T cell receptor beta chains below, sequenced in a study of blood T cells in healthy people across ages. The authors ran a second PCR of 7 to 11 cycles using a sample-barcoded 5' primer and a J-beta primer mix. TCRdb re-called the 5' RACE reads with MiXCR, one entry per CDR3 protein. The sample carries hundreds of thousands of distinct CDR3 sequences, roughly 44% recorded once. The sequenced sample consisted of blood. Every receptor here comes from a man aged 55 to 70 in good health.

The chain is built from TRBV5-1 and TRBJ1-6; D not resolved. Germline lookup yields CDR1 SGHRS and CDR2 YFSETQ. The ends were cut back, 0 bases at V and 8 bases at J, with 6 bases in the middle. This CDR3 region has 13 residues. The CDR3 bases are TGCGCCAGCAGCTTGGAAGGTTATTCACCCCTCCACTTT. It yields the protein CASSLEGYSPLHF.

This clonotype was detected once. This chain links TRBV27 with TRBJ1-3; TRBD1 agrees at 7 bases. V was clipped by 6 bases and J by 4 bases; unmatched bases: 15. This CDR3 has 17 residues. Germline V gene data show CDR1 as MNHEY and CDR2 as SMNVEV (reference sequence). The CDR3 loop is CASRSSSAGQFGNTIYF. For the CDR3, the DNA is TGTGCCAGCAGATCGTCGTCCGCGGGACAGTTCGGAAACACCATATATTTT.

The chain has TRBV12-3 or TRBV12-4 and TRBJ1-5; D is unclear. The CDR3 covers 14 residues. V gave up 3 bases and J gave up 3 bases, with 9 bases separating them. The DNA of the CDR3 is TGTGCCAGCAGTTTGGACCTATTCAATCAGCCCCAGCATTTT. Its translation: CASSLDLFNQPQHF.

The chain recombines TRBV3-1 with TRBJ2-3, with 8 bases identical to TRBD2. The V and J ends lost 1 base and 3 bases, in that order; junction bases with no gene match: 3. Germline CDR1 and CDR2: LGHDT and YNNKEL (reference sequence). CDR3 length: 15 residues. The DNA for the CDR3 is TGTGCCAGCAGCCAAGCGGGGGGGTTAACAGATACGCAGTATTTT. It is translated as CASSQAGGLTDTQYF.

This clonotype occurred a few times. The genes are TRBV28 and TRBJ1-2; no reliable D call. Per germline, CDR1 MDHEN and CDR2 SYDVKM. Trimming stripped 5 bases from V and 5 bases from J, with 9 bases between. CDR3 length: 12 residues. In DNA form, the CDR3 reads TGTGCCAGCAGTCCCGCCAGATATGGCTACACCTTC. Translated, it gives CASSPARYGYTF.

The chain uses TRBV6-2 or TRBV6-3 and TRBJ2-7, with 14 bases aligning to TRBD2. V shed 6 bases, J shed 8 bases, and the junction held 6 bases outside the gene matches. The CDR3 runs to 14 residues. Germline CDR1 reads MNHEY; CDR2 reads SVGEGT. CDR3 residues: CASSLGLAGGQQYF. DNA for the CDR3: TGTGCCAGCAGCCTCGGACTAGCGGGGGGCCAGCAGTACTTC.